Listed here are 17 T cell receptor beta chains from one sample, sequenced in a study of cytomegalovirus exposure and HLA in healthy donors. PCR used 60 Vbeta primers and 13 Jbeta primers. Profiled with immunoSEQ multiplex PCR; TCRdb holds only in-frame clones, not every one. Of under 200,000 clones listed, around 78% are singletons. The sample consisted of PBMCs. All receptors derive from a woman aged 25 to 39 in good health and CMV-seropositive.

V usage is TRBV7-6 and J usage is TRBJ2-5; 14 nucleotides line up with TRBD2. CDR3 length: 20 residues. V shed 3 bases, J shed 3 bases, and the junction held 15 bases outside the gene matches. Per germline, CDR1 SGHVS and CDR2 FNYEAQ. The chain's CDR3 is CASSFDGTSGRGGMEETQYF. CDR3 in DNA: TGTGCCAGCAGCTTCGACGGGACTAGCGGGAGAGGGGGGATGGAAGAGACCCAGTACTTC.

The chain recombines TRBV2 with TRBJ1-1, with TRBD1 matching over 12 bases. The CDR3 extends over 13 amino acids. With V trimmed by 8 bases and J by 6 bases, 4 bases remained unmatched. Germline CDR1 and CDR2: SNHLY and FYNNEI. CDR3 sequence: CASRGQGASEAFF. CDR3 DNA: TGTGCCAGCCGGGGACAGGGGGCGTCTGAAGCTTTCTTT. The complete variable domain, with remaining parts taken from reference TRBV2 and TRBJ1-1, reads EPEVTQTPSHQVTQMGQEVILRCVPISNHLYFYWYRQILGQKVEFLVSFYNNEISEKSEIFDDQFSVERPDGSNFTLKIRSTKLEDSAMYFCASRGQGASEAFFGQGTRLTVV.

This clone occurred a few times. This rearrangement joins TRBV4-3 to TRBJ1-1, with TRBD1 as a possible D gene (5 bases). Germline lookup yields CDR1 LGHNA and CDR2 YSLEER. V was pared by 0 bases and J by 0 bases, with 8 bases between. The CDR3 extends over 15 amino acids. The CDR3 region has the DNA TGCGCCAGCAGCCAAGATGGGGCGGTGAACACTGAAGCTTTCTTT. Protein: CASSQDGAVNTEAFF.

The chain links TRBV7-9 to TRBJ1-5; TRBD1 might be the D (6 bases). The germline V gene encodes CDR1 SEHNR and CDR2 FQNEAQ (reference sequence). Trimming cost V 6 bases and J 4 bases, with 10 bases left between them. CDR3 length: 13 amino acids. The CDR3 here is CASSLQGNQPQHF. CDR3 DNA: TGTGCCAGCAGTCTTCAGGGGAATCAGCCCCAGCATTTT.

This clone occurred a few times. V and J are TRBV5-6 and TRBJ1-4; the D gene is possibly TRBD1 (5 bases). The CDR3 consists of 16 residues. Trimming removed 0 bases from V and 3 bases from J, with 12 bases in between. CDR1 SGHDT and CDR2 YYEEEE come from the germline V gene. CDR3 DNA sequence: TGTGCCAGCAGCTTGGTCACAGGCCAGGCTAATGAAAAACTGTTTTTT. Its translation is CASSLVTGQANEKLFF.

V usage is TRBV9 and J usage is TRBJ1-3; D possibly corresponds to TRBD1 (5 bases). The CDR3 sequence is 15 residues long. Germline CDR1 and CDR2: SGDLS and YYNGEE. Trimming left V 0 bases short and J 2 bases short, with 9 bases between. CDR3 in amino acids: CASSVAAGPGNTIYF. The CDR3 nucleotides read TGTGCCAGCAGCGTAGCGGCGGGACCTGGAAACACCATATATTTT.

The sample holds one count of this clone. The rearrangement links TRBV5-1 to TRBJ2-3; D may be TRBD1 (5 bases). Per germline, CDR1 SGHRS and CDR2 YFSETQ. CDR3 length: 14 residues. Trimming shortened V by 3 bases and J by 3 bases, and 11 bases separated the two germline ends. In nucleotides, the CDR3 is TGCGCCAGCAGCTGGGGCCTATCGACAGATACGCAGTATTTT. This translates into CASSWGLSTDTQYF.

Points on this clone: Other DNA variants within this sample encode the same CDR3. This chain connects TRBV30 to TRBJ2-7, with TRBD1 as a possible D gene (5 bases). This CDR3 spans 11 amino acids. Germline values: CDR1 GTSNPN, CDR2 SVGIG (reference sequence). Trimming left V 3 bases short and J 2 bases short, with 5 bases between. The CDR3 DNA is TGTGCCTGGAGCAGGGCCTACGAGCAGTACTTC. Protein product: CAWSRAYEQYF. The variable domain in full, completed from reference TRBV30 and TRBJ2-7, reads SQTIHQWPATLVQPVGSPLSLECTVEGTSNPNLYWYRQAAGRGLQLLFYSVGIGQISSEVPQNLSASRPQDRQFILSSKKLLLSDSGFYLCAWSRAYEQYFGPGTRLTVT.

The CDR3 DNA reads as TGCGCCAGCAGCCTAGCGGGTAGCACAGATACGCAGTATTTT. Protein: CASSLAGSTDTQYF. J is TRBJ2-3 and V is TRBV4-3; the match to TRBD2 covers 7 bases. Germline V gene sequence: CDR1 LGHNA, CDR2 YSLEER. This CDR3 is 14 amino acids long. Losses at the gene ends were 4 bases for V and 0 bases for J; bases not matched to a gene: 1.

V and J are TRBV19 and TRBJ2-1, with TRBD2 matching over 8 bases. CDR3 length equals 15 residues. The germline CDR1 and CDR2 sequences are LNHDA and SQIVND (reference sequence). Trimming took 5 bases from V and 1 from J; bases not matched to a gene: 4. CDR3 DNA: TGTGCCAGTAGTCGGGTAGCGGGATCCTACAATGAGCAGTTCTTC. It codes for CASSRVAGSYNEQFF.

V usage is TRBV28 and J usage is TRBJ2-5; 12 bases map to TRBD1. The V gene end was trimmed by 6 bases and the J gene end by 4 bases; junction bases not matched to a gene: 3. The CDR3 sequence is 14 residues long. Looked up from germline, CDR1 is MDHEN and CDR2 is SYDVKM. The CDR3 protein is CASSRDRGRETQYF. DNA of the CDR3: TGTGCCAGCAGCAGGGACAGGGGGCGAGAGACCCAGTACTTC.

This rearrangement joins TRBV19 to TRBJ1-1, with TRBD1 matching 8 bases. CDR1 and CDR2 from the germline V gene are LNHDA and SQIVND (reference sequence). Trimming cost V 6 bases and J 5 bases; bases outside gene matches: 8. This CDR3 contains 14 residues. Written as DNA, the CDR3 is TGTGCCAGTAGGACCGGACAGGGAGGGACTGAAGCTTTCTTT. Protein product: CASRTGQGGTEAFF.

This chain connects TRBV16 to TRBJ2-1, with 14 bases lining up with TRBD2. The CDR3 runs 16 residues. The J segment lost 8 bases and the V segment lost 6 bases, leaving 9 bases of the junction unmatched. Germline CDR1 reads KGHSY; CDR2 reads FQNENV. CDR3 sequence (DNA): TGTGCCAGCAGTCGGGGACTAGCGGGAGAAGTATATGAGCAGTTCTTC. Amino acid sequence: CASSRGLAGEVYEQFF.

The chain is built from TRBV28 and TRBJ2-1, with 10 bases aligning to TRBD2. Trimming took 6 bases from V and 7 from J; bases not matched to a gene: 12. The CDR3 has 16 amino acids. Germline assignment: CDR1 MDHEN and CDR2 SYDVKM. The CDR3 bases are TGTGCCAGCAGCTACGCTCTAGCGGGGGTAAAGAATGAGCAGTTCTTC. Amino acid sequence: CASSYALAGVKNEQFF.

The V call is TRBV5-8, the J call TRBJ2-2; D gene ambiguous. The CDR3 contains 13 residues. Germline CDR1 and CDR2: SGHTS and YDEGEE. V dropped 6 bases and J dropped 3 bases, with 9 bases sitting between them. CDR3: CASTHRDTGELFF. Here the CDR3 DNA reads TGTGCCAGCACTCACCGCGACACCGGGGAGCTGTTTTTT.

V is TRBV9 and J is TRBJ2-2, with 14 bases fitting TRBD2. This CDR3 comprises 16 residues. Germline-derived CDR1 and CDR2 are SGDLS and YYNGEE. The junction had 5 bases not matched to a gene; V was cut back by 6 bases and J by 4 bases. The CDR3, as DNA: TGTGCCAGCACGGGACTAGCGGGAGCAGGCACCGGGGAGCTGTTTTTT. It yields the protein CASTGLAGAGTGELFF. The variable domain in full, with the rest retrieved from reference TRBV9 and TRBJ2-2, is DSGVTQTPKHLITATGQRVTLRCSPRSGDLSVYWYQQSLDQGLQFLIQYYNGEERAKGNILERFSAQQFPDLHSELNLSSLELGDSALYFCASTGLAGAGTGELFFGEGSRLTVL.

This chain connects TRBV4-3 to TRBJ2-2; the match to TRBD2 covers 11 bases. This CDR3 contains 16 residues. Germline-derived CDR1 and CDR2 are LGHNA and YSLEER. The junction had 3 bases not matched to a gene; V was cut back by 6 bases and J by 0 bases. In nucleotides, the CDR3 is TGCGCCAGCAGTCAGACTAGCGGGGCGAACACCGGGGAGCTGTTTTTT. Translation gives CASSQTSGANTGELFF.